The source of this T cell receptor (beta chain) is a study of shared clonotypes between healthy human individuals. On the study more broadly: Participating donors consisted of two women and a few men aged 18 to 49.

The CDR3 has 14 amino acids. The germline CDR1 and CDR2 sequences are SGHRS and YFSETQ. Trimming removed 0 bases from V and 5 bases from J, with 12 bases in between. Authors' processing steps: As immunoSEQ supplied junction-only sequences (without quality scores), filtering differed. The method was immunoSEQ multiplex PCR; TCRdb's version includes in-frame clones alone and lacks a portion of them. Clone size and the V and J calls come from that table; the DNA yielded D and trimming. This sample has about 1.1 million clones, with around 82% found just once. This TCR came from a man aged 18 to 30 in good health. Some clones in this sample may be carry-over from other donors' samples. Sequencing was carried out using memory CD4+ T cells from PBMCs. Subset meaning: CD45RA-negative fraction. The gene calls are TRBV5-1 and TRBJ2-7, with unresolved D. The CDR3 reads CASSLGRLADEQYF. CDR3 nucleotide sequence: TGCGCCAGCAGCTTGGGGAGACTGGCGGACGAGCAGTACTTC.